Listed here are 15 T cell receptor beta chains from one sample, sequenced in a study of CD8 T cells in ankylosing spondylitis. In TCRdb, the 5' RACE reads were re-called with MiXCR into one record per CDR3 protein. The profile covers about 36,000 distinct CDR3 sequences, with around 6.2% appearing a single time and approximately 12% taken by the ten largest. Sequencing used blood, either unsorted or a sorted T cell fraction (not recorded which). The receptors were sampled from a male donor with ankylosing spondylitis or in good health (not recorded which).

This clonotype was found many times. The V call is TRBV7-2, the J call TRBJ1-6, with TRBD1 matching over 7 bases. The CDR3 is made up of 14 amino acids. CDR1 is SGHTA, CDR2 FQGNSA, per germline. The V segment lost 5 bases and the J segment 9 bases; nucleotides outside the gene matches: 7. The CDR3 DNA reads TGTGCCAGCAGCCCTAGGGACAGCCGTTCACCCCTCCACTTT. This codes for CASSPRDSRSPLHF.

In this sample, this clonotype turned up many times. The V gene is TRBV14, the J gene TRBJ1-2, with no clear D. The ends were cut back, 1 base at V and 4 bases at J, with 7 bases in the middle. The CDR3 contains 13 residues. CDR1 SGHDN and CDR2 FVKESK come from the germline V gene. CDR3 in amino acids: CASSQARTYGYTF. CDR3 DNA: TGTGCCAGCAGCCAAGCCAGGACCTATGGCTACACCTTC.

The table lists this clonotype with many counts. The genes are TRBV7-3 and TRBJ2-1, with 9 bases aligning to TRBD2. The V segment lost 5 bases and the J segment 7 bases; nucleotides outside the gene matches: 6. The CDR3 totals 14 residues. The germline V gene encodes CDR1 SGHTA and CDR2 FQGTGA. In nucleotides, the CDR3 is TGTGCCAGCAGCCCGTCTAGCGGGAAGAATGAGCAGTTCTTC. Amino acids: CASSPSSGKNEQFF. The complete variable domain, with remaining parts taken from reference TRBV7-3 and TRBJ2-1, reads GAGVSQTPSNKVTEKGKYVELRCDPISGHTALYWYRQSLGQGPEFLIYFQGTGAADDSGLPNDRFFAVRPEGSVSTLKIQRTERGDSAVYLCASSPSSGKNEQFFGPGTRLTVL.

This clonotype was counted at least ten times. The V call is TRBV7-9, the J call TRBJ1-1; D not resolved. CDR1 and CDR2 (germline): SEHNR, FQNEAQ (reference sequence). The CDR3 has 14 amino acids. V lost 5 bases and J 2 bases, leaving 12 bases between the germline ends. CDR3: CASSPVTQNTEAFF. CDR3 sequence (DNA): TGTGCCAGCAGCCCAGTAACGCAAAACACTGAAGCTTTCTTT.

This clonotype has ten or more counts. The chain carries TRBV20-1 and TRBJ1-2; TRBD1 matches at 9 bases. This CDR3 is built from 13 residues. The V gene end was trimmed by 3 bases and the J gene end by 4 bases; junction bases not matched to a gene: 3. Germline assignment: CDR1 DFQATT and CDR2 SNEGSKA (reference sequence). The CDR3 DNA sequence: TGCAGTGCTAGGGACAGGGGAGGCTATGGCTACACCTTC. As protein: CSARDRGGYGYTF.

This clonotype was counted at least ten times. V gene TRBV5-1 combines with J gene TRBJ2-2; the D gene is possibly TRBD2 (5 bases). This CDR3 is built from 17 residues. Trimming took 0 bases from V and 3 from J, leaving 15 bases between them. In germline, CDR1 is SGHRS, CDR2 YFSETQ. The CDR3 DNA reads TGCGCCAGCAGCTTGGGCTTGCCTAGCCGACACACCGGGGAGCTGTTTTTT. It codes for CASSLGLPSRHTGELFF.

This clonotype showed up many times. This chain joins TRBV27 and TRBJ2-2; TRBD1 matches 12 bases. The CDR3 is 16 amino acids. Trimming took 2 bases from V and 7 from J; bases not matched to a gene: 5. The germline CDR1 and CDR2 sequences are MNHEY and SMNVEV (reference sequence). CDR3 region: CASSLEGTGGVGELFF. The CDR3 DNA reads as TGTGCCAGCAGTTTAGAGGGGACAGGGGGCGTCGGGGAGCTGTTTTTT.

This clonotype was counted many times. The chain is built from TRBV4-3 and TRBJ2-2; D is possibly TRBD2 (5 bases). CDR3 length: 14 amino acids. V lost 4 bases, J lost 5 bases, and 11 bases lay in between. Germline CDR1 reads LGHNA; CDR2 reads YSLEER. The CDR3 spells CASSLRAGTGELFF. In nucleotides, the CDR3 is TGCGCCAGCAGCCTTAGGGCGGGTACCGGGGAGCTGTTTTTT.

This clonotype was seen many times. V gene TRBV20-1 combines with J gene TRBJ2-7, with D possibly matching TRBD2 (5 bases). The CDR3 runs to 15 residues. The V end lost 0 bases, the J end lost 2 bases, and 14 bases lay between the germline ends. CDR1 is DFQATT, CDR2 SNEGSKA, per germline (reference sequence). CDR3 nucleotides: TGCAGTGCTAGAGATACGGACTGGAACGCCTACGAGCAGTACTTC. It translates to CSARDTDWNAYEQYF.

In its sample, this clonotype was seen many times. The chain combines TRBV29-1 with TRBJ2-5, with D perhaps matching TRBD2 (5 bases). The length of the CDR3 is 14 residues. Trimming removed 5 bases from V and 9 bases from J, with 22 bases in between. Germline lookup yields CDR1 SQVTM and CDR2 ANQGSEA. In DNA, the CDR3 is TGCAGCGTTCGGAGGCAGGCCCGGGCGTGGGCCCAGTACTTC. It is translated as CSVRRQARAWAQYF.

Ten or more counts support this clonotype. The rearrangement links TRBV29-1 to TRBJ1-2; 7 bases are shared with TRBD1. CDR3 length: 13 residues. Germline values: CDR1 SQVTM, CDR2 ANQGSEA. J lost 6 bases, V lost 1 base, and 5 bases had no gene match. The CDR3 region has the DNA TGCAGCGTTGAAGGGGGACAGTTAGATGGCTACACCTTC. Amino acids: CSVEGGQLDGYTF.

This clonotype was counted ten times or more. The J gene is TRBJ2-5, the V gene TRBV20-1, with D possibly TRBD2 on 6 matching bases. Trimming shortened V by 3 bases and J by 4 bases, and 6 bases separated the two germline ends. Germline V gene lookup returns CDR1 DFQATT and CDR2 SNEGSKA (reference sequence). CDR3 length equals 11 residues. DNA of the CDR3: TGCAGTGCTAGGGGGGGAGAGACCCAGTACTTC. This codes for CSARGGETQYF.

The table lists this clonotype with many counts. The J gene is TRBJ2-1, the V gene TRBV7-2; 7 nucleotides align to TRBD2. The CDR3 has 12 amino acids. CDR1 and CDR2 from the germline V gene are SGHTA and FQGNSA. V dropped 5 bases and J dropped 11; count of bases not matched to a gene: 6. The CDR3 coding sequence is TGTGCCAGCAGCCAAGCGGGACCGCAGCAGTTCTTC. This codes for CASSQAGPQQFF.

This clonotype has at least ten counts. The rearrangement links TRBV7-2 to TRBJ2-3, with D unclear. The CDR3 contains 14 residues. Germline CDR1 reads SGHTA; CDR2 reads FQGNSA. The V and J ends lost 3 bases and 0 bases respectively, with 7 bases between them. CDR3 nucleotides: TGTGCCAGCAGCTTTGGGCCGAGCACAGATACGCAGTATTTT. Protein: CASSFGPSTDTQYF.

Ten or more counts support this clonotype. J is TRBJ2-7 and V is TRBV3-1; D is unresolved. In germline, CDR1 is LGHDT, CDR2 YNNKEL (reference sequence). The CDR3 contains 18 residues. Trimming removed 2 bases from V and 2 bases from J, with 22 bases in between. The CDR3 spells CASSQTAGSTRFTYEQYF. The CDR3 DNA is TGTGCCAGCAGCCAAACAGCCGGGTCCACGAGATTTACCTACGAGCAGTACTTC.